A selection of T cell receptor beta chains follows, all from one sample in a study of blood T cell repertoires in COVID-19. Measured with immunoSEQ multiplex PCR; TCRdb has only the in-frame clones, and not every one. The sample holds under 130,000 clones, more than 70% seen once. The source material was peripheral blood. The receptor set was obtained from a woman aged 55-69 years with acute or convalescent COVID-19. Both conserved end residues are part of each CDR3.

j_gene: TRBJ2-1; v_gene: TRBV6-5; CDR3aa: CASRTGTGGNEQFF
j_gene: TRBJ1-4; v_gene: TRBV30; CDR3aa: CAWSKGGVGEKLFF
j_gene: TRBJ1-5; v_gene: TRBV19; CDR3aa: CASSPIWTGLISNQPQHF
j_gene: TRBJ1-3; v_gene: TRBV5-1; CDR3aa: CASSFASGSHSGNTIYF
j_gene: TRBJ1-1; v_gene: TRBV9; CDR3aa: CASSVAAGGASEAFF
j_gene: TRBJ2-7; v_gene: TRBV7-9; CDR3aa: CASSLESYRTYEQYF
j_gene: TRBJ1-3; v_gene: TRBV11-3; CDR3aa: CASSFRQTGNTIYF
j_gene: TRBJ2-3; v_gene: TRBV5-4; CDR3aa: CASSLLADSTDTQYF
j_gene: TRBJ2-1; v_gene: TRBV6-5; CDR3aa: CASSYDRGQLNEQFF
j_gene: TRBJ2-3; v_gene: TRBV6-5; CDR3aa: CTSSYSRGDTQYF
j_gene: TRBJ2-7; v_gene: TRBV11-2; CDR3aa: CASSSLLAGAHYEQYF
j_gene: TRBJ2-5; v_gene: TRBV11-2; CDR3aa: CASSLRGTGGSFAGETQYF
j_gene: TRBJ1-5; v_gene: TRBV19; CDR3aa: CASSYQENQPQHF
j_gene: TRBJ1-3; v_gene: TRBV9; CDR3aa: CASSVTASGNTIYF
j_gene: TRBJ1-3; v_gene: TRBV5-1; CDR3aa: CASRLDLTSGNTIYF
j_gene: TRBJ1-1; v_gene: TRBV11-3; CDR3aa: CASSTGRDSEAFF
j_gene: TRBJ1-2; v_gene: TRBV3-1/TRBV3-2; CDR3aa: CASSRTGASSGYTF
j_gene: TRBJ1-1; v_gene: TRBV5-8; CDR3aa: CASSPMRGLGTEAFF
j_gene: TRBJ2-7; v_gene: TRBV29-1; CDR3aa: CSGTSGVSYEQYF
j_gene: TRBJ1-4; v_gene: TRBV5-6; CDR3aa: CASTRRQGSLEKLFF
j_gene: TRBJ1-3; v_gene: TRBV6-1; CDR3aa: CASSEQGGSGNTIYF
j_gene: TRBJ1-3; v_gene: TRBV6-5; CDR3aa: CASWGGPSSGNTIYF
j_gene: TRBJ2-1; v_gene: TRBV5-1; CDR3aa: CASSSGSYNEQFF
j_gene: TRBJ2-7; v_gene: TRBV6-6; CDR3aa: CASSQRGSYEQYF
j_gene: TRBJ2-1; v_gene: TRBV5-1; CDR3aa: CASSFGRKLKREGVTYNEQFF
j_gene: TRBJ2-5; v_gene: TRBV28; CDR3aa: CASRPGLAGGQETQYF
j_gene: TRBJ1-5; v_gene: TRBV6-5; CDR3aa: CASRRTENSNQPQHF
j_gene: TRBJ1-4; v_gene: TRBV27; CDR3aa: CASGSVASTNEKLFF
j_gene: TRBJ2-7; v_gene: TRBV25-1; CDR3aa: CASSALSSYEQYF
j_gene: TRBJ2-7; v_gene: TRBV30; CDR3aa: CAWSPLLAGEYEQYF
j_gene: TRBJ2-7; v_gene: TRBV5-1; CDR3aa: CASSLTGGKNEQYF
j_gene: TRBJ2-3; v_gene: TRBV24-1; CDR3aa: CATGPPGQGSLDTQYF
j_gene: TRBJ1-2; v_gene: TRBV19; CDR3aa: CASSRTGTNYGYTF
j_gene: TRBJ1-5; v_gene: TRBV15; CDR3aa: CATSRVAARGDQPQHF
j_gene: TRBJ2-3; v_gene: TRBV7-3; CDR3aa: CASSPLAGSTDTQYF
j_gene: TRBJ1-1; v_gene: TRBV19; CDR3aa: CASSIVPDPGTEAFF
j_gene: TRBJ1-1; v_gene: TRBV18; CDR3aa: CASSLRGGSNTEAFF
j_gene: TRBJ1-2; v_gene: TRBV28; CDR3aa: CASSAGQFYGYTF
j_gene: TRBJ2-3; v_gene: TRBV24-1; CDR3aa: CATRPTGSRTDTQYF
j_gene: TRBJ1-5; v_gene: TRBV4-1; CDR3aa: CASSLDRAGGNQPQHF
j_gene: TRBJ1-2; v_gene: TRBV27; CDR3aa: CASSLSRIRSPYGYTF
j_gene: TRBJ2-1; v_gene: TRBV20-1; CDR3aa: CSAPGVQGEFF
j_gene: TRBJ1-5; v_gene: TRBV27; CDR3aa: CASSLRAGDQPQHF